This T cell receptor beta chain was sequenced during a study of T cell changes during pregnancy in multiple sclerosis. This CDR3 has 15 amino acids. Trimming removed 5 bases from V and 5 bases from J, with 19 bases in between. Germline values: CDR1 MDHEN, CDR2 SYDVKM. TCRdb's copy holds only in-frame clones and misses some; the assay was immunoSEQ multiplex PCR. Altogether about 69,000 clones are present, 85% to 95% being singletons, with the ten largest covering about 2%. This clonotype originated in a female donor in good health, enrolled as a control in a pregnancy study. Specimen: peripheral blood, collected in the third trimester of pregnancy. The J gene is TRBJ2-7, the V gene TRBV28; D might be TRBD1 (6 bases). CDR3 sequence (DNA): TGTGCCAGCAGTCCGGCACAAGGGGGTGCGAACGAGCAGTACTTC. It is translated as CASSPAQGGANEQYF.